The entry below gives a single T cell receptor beta chain sequence along with its context. Its antigen is unknown. It has no much larger one-base neighbor in the sample; base qualities were not kept. Each collaborating institution followed its own protocols to collect whole blood in K2EDTA tubes. For TCRbeta analysis, collaborator samples were shipped as frozen whole blood, as isolated PBMCs, or as DNA extracted from either sample type. This specimen comes from a study of blood T cell repertoires in COVID-19 (dated by TCRdb to about 2020). Some background on the complete study: The collaborator samples originated in the United States, Italy and Spain and spanned the acute and convalescent phases of COVID-19. The material from the prospective study consisted of cDNA or gDNA derived from T cells, B-cell-depleted T cells, or PBMCs. Subjects who had been exposed to COVID-19, were actively infected with it, or had recovered from it provided the deeply sampled blood TCRbeta repertoires that made up the dataset. The repertoires were made available in a free public database intended to serve as a resource for research on the immune response to SARS-CoV-2. Samples were obtained from the ongoing ImmuneRACE study (first 160 participants) and from 1,254 subjects provided by 6 global collaborators. The sample metadata nearly always contained a de-identified subject ID, COVID-19 status, age in years and sex. Where HLA class I and class II types were available, the types were taken from metadata supplied by the sample provider, not from assay-based typing.

Paper-wide results and their limitations: How much clinical and demographic metadata was included differed by source and by participant, and the metadata was provided uncurated.

CDR1 and CDR2, per the germline V gene (reference sequence), are LNHDA and SQIVND. The germline ends are 16 bases apart after V is trimmed by 6 bases and J by 2 bases. Including the terminal cysteine and phenylalanine, the CDR3 comprises 15 residues. The CDR3 DNA has 45 bases and is translated from base 1. TCRbeta CDR3 regions were amplified from genomic DNA using the immunoSEQ Assay, a bias-controlled multiplex PCR. The study's own analysis went as follows. The number of nucleated cells in each sample was estimated from the amplification of reference gene primers within the assay. To quantify the absolute abundance of each unique TCRbeta CDR3 rearrangement, sequence reads were collapsed and filtered. Productive Simpson clonality was computed per sample as the square root of Simpson's diversity index over productive rearrangements. TCRdb carries this immuneACCESS record with in-frame sequences only. Its versions omit some clonotypes, under half of them owing to an unresolved V gene in the studies checked, with the rest unexplained. The DNA was the basis for D and trimming; V, J and clone size are from that table. The sample has some 43,000 clones on record, 81% of them singletons. The ten largest clones take up over 30% of the sample.

Sequencing input: peripheral blood. The sequence is built from TRBV19 and TRBJ1-1; the D region possibly corresponds to TRBD1 (5 bases align). The sequence came from a man between 40 and 49 years old with active or convalescent COVID-19. Here the CDR3 is given as CASSSRGGINTEAFF. In nucleotide form, the sequence is TGTGCCAGTAGCTCCCGGGGCGGGATAAACACTGAAGCTTTCTTT. The CDR3, completed at both ends by the reference TRBV19 and TRBJ1-1 genes, gives the full variable domain DGGITQSPKYLFRKEGQNVTLSCEQNLNHDAMYWYRQDPGQGLRLIYYSQIVNDFQKGDIAEGYSVSREKKESFPLTVTSAQKNPTAFYLCASSSRGGINTEAFFGQGTRLTVV.